The entry below describes one T cell receptor (beta chain). Next came a second PCR, run for about 6 to 12 cycles, which used a sample-barcoded 5' primer along with a J-beta primer mix. A tag from a template-switch adaptor with 12 random nucleotides marked each cDNA molecule. TCRdb recomputed calls from the 5' RACE reads with MiXCR, one row per CDR3 protein. The sample holds about 1.7 million distinct CDR3 sequences, over 25% seen once. The data were taken from a study of blood T cells in healthy people across ages. Researchers isolated at least 6 million PBMCs per sample. Total RNA, at least 5.5 micrograms per sample, was extracted from PBMCs. The CDR3 spans 13 residues. Germline-derived CDR1 and CDR2 are LGHNA and YNFKEQ. With 1 base clipped from V and 12 bases from J, the junction kept 5 bases outside the gene matches.

The V call is TRBV4-2, the J call TRBJ2-1; 8 bases fit TRBD2. This receptor was identified in a woman in her 30s in good health. Material for sequencing was blood. As DNA, the CDR3 is TGTGCCAGCAGCCAAGGGGGACTAGTCGGGCAGTTCTTC. It is translated as CASSQGGLVGQFF.